A selection of T cell receptor beta chains follows, all from one sample in a study of patients and donors after allogeneic stem cell transplantation. TCRdb independently ran MiXCR on the RT-PCR reads; one entry per CDR3 protein. The sample includes about a million distinct CDR3 sequences, more than 15% of them seen just once. The sequencing input was blood, either unsorted or a sorted T cell fraction (not recorded which). The origin of the receptors is a human donor who was either an allogeneic HSCT recipient or a stem cell or donor lymphocyte infusion donor (not recorded which). It is not recorded whose cells these are; they may come from a transplant donor. Both conserved end residues are part of each CDR3. A D gene is named only where the DNA matches it firmly. Size is omitted from some rows. Given values are once, few, many or a class for expanded clones.

CDR3aa: CASSVGTRTTEAFF
CDR3nt: TGTGCCAGCAGCGTCGGGACACGTACCACTGAAGCTTTCTTT
j_gene: TRBJ1-1
d_gene: -
v_gene: TRBV9
abundance: -

CDR3aa: CASSLRGLAAANTGELFF
CDR3nt: TGCGCCAGCAGCTTGCGAGGACTAGCGGCCGCGAACACCGGGGAGCTGTTTTTT
j_gene: TRBJ2-2
d_gene: TRBD2
v_gene: TRBV5-1
abundance: few

CDR3aa: CASRRGQDYEQYF
CDR3nt: TGTGCCAGCAGACGAGGACAGGACTACGAGCAGTACTTC
j_gene: TRBJ2-7
d_gene: TRBD1
v_gene: TRBV6-6
abundance: -

CDR3aa: CASSFGGLGGYTF
CDR3nt: TGTGCCAGCAGTTTCGGTGGATTGGGTGGCTACACCTTC
j_gene: TRBJ1-2
d_gene: -
v_gene: TRBV12-3/TRBV12-4
abundance: many

CDR3aa: CAISGRGGSTDTQYF
CDR3nt: TGTGCCATCAGTGGCAGGGGAGGGAGCACAGATACGCAGTATTTT
j_gene: TRBJ2-3
d_gene: -
v_gene: TRBV10-3
abundance: many

CDR3aa: CAISPHTGGYNEQYF
CDR3nt: TGTGCCATCAGTCCTCACACAGGGGGCTACAACGAGCAGTACTTC
j_gene: TRBJ2-7
d_gene: TRBD1
v_gene: TRBV10-3
abundance: few

CDR3aa: CASTIGQGGQPQHF
CDR3nt: TGTGCCAGCACAATAGGACAGGGTGGTCAGCCCCAGCATTTT
j_gene: TRBJ1-5
d_gene: TRBD1
v_gene: TRBV12-3/TRBV12-4
abundance: -

CDR3aa: CASSLAWGRQGTNYGYTF
CDR3nt: TGTGCCAGCAGTTTAGCATGGGGTCGACAGGGAACTAACTATGGCTACACCTTC
j_gene: TRBJ1-2
d_gene: TRBD1
v_gene: TRBV12-3/TRBV12-4
abundance: many

CDR3aa: CASSAGRRVGYEQYF
CDR3nt: TGTGCCAGCAGCGCCGGGAGGAGGGTGGGTTACGAGCAGTACTTC
j_gene: TRBJ2-7
d_gene: TRBD2
v_gene: TRBV27
abundance: few

CDR3aa: CASSHGRATGELFF
CDR3nt: TGTGCCAGCAGCCATGGCCGGGCCACCGGGGAGCTGTTTTTT
j_gene: TRBJ2-2
d_gene: -
v_gene: TRBV3-1
abundance: -

CDR3aa: CSAGTANTGELFF
CDR3nt: TGCAGCGCCGGGACAGCGAACACCGGGGAGCTGTTTTTT
j_gene: TRBJ2-2
d_gene: TRBD1
v_gene: TRBV29-1
abundance: many

CDR3aa: CSARDPGVGEKLFF
CDR3nt: TGCAGTGCTAGAGATCCCGGGGTAGGGGAAAAACTGTTTTTT
j_gene: TRBJ1-4
d_gene: -
v_gene: TRBV20-1
abundance: -

CDR3aa: CASSLVQGTDEQFF
CDR3nt: TGTGCCAGCAGCTTAGTCCAGGGGACCGATGAGCAGTTCTTC
j_gene: TRBJ2-1
d_gene: -
v_gene: TRBV7-9
abundance: -

CDR3aa: CSADTGGNGNTIYF
CDR3nt: TGCAGTGCTGATACCGGGGGCAATGGAAACACCATATATTTT
j_gene: TRBJ1-3
d_gene: -
v_gene: TRBV20-1
abundance: few

CDR3aa: CASSFGQGNAKNIQYF
CDR3nt: TGTGCCAGCAGCTTCGGACAGGGTAATGCCAAAAACATTCAGTACTTC
j_gene: TRBJ2-4
d_gene: TRBD1
v_gene: TRBV14
abundance: -

CDR3aa: CASSASGRLVTNTF
CDR3nt: TGTGCCAGCAGTGCGTCCGGACGCCTTGTAACAAACACCTTC
j_gene: TRBJ1-2
d_gene: -
v_gene: TRBV6-1
abundance: -

CDR3aa: CAIRGGDNEQFF
CDR3nt: TGTGCCATCAGGGGGGGGGACAATGAGCAGTTCTTC
j_gene: TRBJ2-1
d_gene: TRBD2
v_gene: TRBV10-3
abundance: -

CDR3aa: CASSLGDGIYTF
CDR3nt: TGTGCCAGCAGCTTAGGAGACGGGATCTACACCTTC
j_gene: TRBJ1-2
d_gene: -
v_gene: TRBV7-3
abundance: few

CDR3aa: CASSLSRGLGQPQHF
CDR3nt: TGTGCCAGCAGCTTATCTAGGGGGCTGGGGCAGCCCCAGCATTTT
j_gene: TRBJ1-5
d_gene: TRBD1
v_gene: TRBV7-2
abundance: few

CDR3aa: CASSRGAALYEQYF
CDR3nt: TGTGCCAGCAGTAGGGGTGCAGCCCTCTACGAGCAGTACTTC
j_gene: TRBJ2-7
d_gene: -
v_gene: TRBV2
abundance: few

CDR3aa: CASSYPAGGYTF
CDR3nt: TGTGCCAGCAGTTATCCAGCGGGGGGCTACACCTTC
j_gene: TRBJ1-2
d_gene: -
v_gene: TRBV6-5
abundance: once

CDR3aa: CSARPLFSGSDERLFF
CDR3nt: TGCAGTGCTAGACCTCTCTTCTCGGGATCGGATGAAAGACTGTTTTTT
j_gene: TRBJ1-4
d_gene: -
v_gene: TRBV20-1
abundance: -

CDR3aa: CASTQTGTLRGEQYF
CDR3nt: TGTGCCAGCACCCAGACAGGGACCCTTCGGGGCGAGCAGTACTTC
j_gene: TRBJ2-7
d_gene: TRBD1
v_gene: TRBV12-3/TRBV12-4
abundance: -

CDR3aa: CASSSMFDGSNQPQHF
CDR3nt: TGTGCCAGCAGTAGCATGTTCGACGGGAGCAATCAGCCCCAGCATTTT
j_gene: TRBJ1-5
d_gene: -
v_gene: TRBV7-2
abundance: few